Shown below are 24 T cell receptor beta chains from a single sample sequenced in a study of OX40 agonist ivuxolimab in advanced cancers. Assay used: immunoSEQ multiplex PCR; TCRdb lists only in-frame clones, some missing. The table shows about 61,000 clones, with 83% occurring only once. The source was CD4+ or CD8+ T cells sorted from blood, collected in a trial of the OX40 agonist ivuxolimab. The receptors were gathered from an adult with an advanced solid tumor such as melanoma, head and neck, liver or kidney cancer.

The sample holds a few counts of this clone. The V call is TRBV5-1, the J call TRBJ1-3; the D is unclear. Germline-derived CDR1 and CDR2 are SGHRS and YFSETQ. The V end lost 4 bases, the J end lost 0 bases, and 11 bases lay between the germline ends. The CDR3 consists of 15 residues. CDR3 DNA sequence: TGCGCCAGCAGCCTCGGACGGGGCTCTGGAAACACCATATATTTT. The encoded protein is CASSLGRGSGNTIYF.

The CDR3 bases are TGCAGCGTTGGCGAACCACAGGCGTACCAAGAGACCCAGTACTTC. It specifies CSVGEPQAYQETQYF. The chain joins TRBV29-1 to TRBJ2-5; D might be TRBD1 (5 bases). V lost 4 bases, J lost 0 bases, and 15 bases lay in between. This CDR3 comprises 15 residues. The V gene's germline CDR1 is SQVTM and CDR2 ANQGSEA.

The CDR3 DNA follows: TGTGCCAGCAGTTACGGACCCAGGAGCACAGATACGCAGTATTTT. Its protein is CASSYGPRSTDTQYF. The rearrangement uses TRBV6-6 and TRBJ2-3; unclear D gene. CDR1 and CDR2 from the germline V gene are MNHNY and SVGAGI (reference sequence). V lost 2 bases to trimming and J lost 0 bases, with 9 bases between them. The CDR3 has 15 amino acids.

The rearrangement joins TRBV28 to TRBJ2-7, with D unresolved. This CDR3 contains 13 residues. The germline V and J ends were trimmed by 4 bases and 0 bases, with 7 bases remaining between them. Germline V gene sequence: CDR1 MDHEN, CDR2 SYDVKM. As DNA, the CDR3 is TGTGCCAGCAGTTCCCCGACCTCCTACGAGCAGTACTTC. It codes for CASSSPTSYEQYF.

This clone came up a few times. This sequence joins TRBV4-1 and TRBJ2-5, with 8 bases lining up with TRBD2. V trimming: 3 bases; J trimming: 5 bases; junction bases outside the gene matches: 8. CDR1 is MGHRA and CDR2 is YSYEKL in the germline V gene. The CDR3 has 15 amino acids. The CDR3 bases are TGCGCCAGCAGCCAGGATCCGGGACTAGTGGAGACCCAGTACTTC. Its protein product is CASSQDPGLVETQYF.

This clone was picked up one time. This sequence joins TRBV11-1 and TRBJ2-1; 13 bases are shared with TRBD2. Germline CDR1 and CDR2: SGHAT and FQDESV (reference sequence). This CDR3 is 17 amino acids long. The junction had 7 bases not matched to a gene; V was cut back by 8 bases and J by 0 bases. CDR3 bases: TGTGCCAGCGCGACTAGCGGGGGGACTAGCTCCTACAATGAGCAGTTCTTC. As protein: CASATSGGTSSYNEQFF.

This clone was seen only once. CDR3 coding DNA: TGTGCCAGCTCACCCCGGCAACCGGGACAGGGCAGCACAGATACGCAGTATTTT. Residues: CASSPRQPGQGSTDTQYF. The V and J genes are TRBV18 and TRBJ2-3, with 9 nucleotides matching TRBD1. Germline values: CDR1 KGHSH, CDR2 LQKENI. This CDR3 has 18 residues. V shed 3 bases, J shed 0 bases, and the junction held 10 bases outside the gene matches.

The genes are TRBV7-8 and TRBJ1-6; D is perhaps TRBD1 (5 bases). This CDR3 spans 14 amino acids. Germline CDR1 and CDR2: SGHVS and FQNEAQ. V dropped 3 bases and J dropped 5 bases, with 8 bases sitting between them. The CDR3 sequence is CASSFQTDNSPLHF. DNA of the CDR3: TGTGCCAGCAGCTTCCAGACAGATAATTCACCCCTCCACTTT.

The rearrangement uses TRBV7-2 and TRBJ2-7; 7 positions agree with TRBD1. Germline-derived CDR1 and CDR2 are SGHTA and FQGNSA. V dropped 5 bases and J dropped 4; count of bases not matched to a gene: 11. This CDR3 has 15 residues. CDR3 residues: CASSTYRDSRYEQYF. CDR3 bases: TGTGCCAGCAGCACCTACCGGGACAGTAGGTACGAGCAGTACTTC.

The rearrangement joins TRBV1 to TRBJ2-5; TRBD1 reflects the table's D call only, with no check against the DNA. TRBV1 is a known pseudogene. There are 22 residues in the CDR3. The CDR3 coding sequence is TGCACCAGCAGCCAAGATCCCCCCTGGGACAGGGGGTTCCTATCGTACCAAGAGACCCAGTACTTC. Its protein product is CTSSQDPPWDRGFLSYQETQYF.

The rearrangement joins TRBV6-6 to TRBJ2-5; TRBD2 matches at 7 bases. The CDR3 runs 13 residues. V was pared by 5 bases and J by 3 bases, with 3 bases of the junction left unmatched. In germline, CDR1 is MNHNY, CDR2 SVGAGI (reference sequence). CDR3 region: CASSKRGEETQYF. In DNA, the CDR3 is TGTGCCAGCAGTAAACGGGGGGAAGAGACCCAGTACTTC.

The chain couples TRBV5-1 to TRBJ1-2, with TRBD1 as a possible D gene (6 bases). Trimming shortened V by 7 bases and J by 7 bases, and 14 bases separated the two germline ends. The CDR3 is 12 amino acids. Germline V gene lookup returns CDR1 SGHRS and CDR2 YFSETQ. CDR3 amino acids: CASRAGAAGYTF. The CDR3 nucleotides read TGCGCCAGCCGGGCGGGGGCGGCTGGCTACACCTTC.

The chain recombines TRBV21-1 with TRBJ1-4. TRBV21-1 is shown as a pseudogene. The CDR3 runs 15 residues. The CDR3 DNA reads as TGTGCCAGCAGCAAAGAGCCGGGGGCGGATGAAAAACTGTTTTTT. Protein product: CASSKEPGADEKLFF.

The rearrangement links TRBV30 to TRBJ1-2; no firm D call. The V end lost 3 bases, the J end lost 0 bases, and 14 bases lay between the germline ends. The germline CDR1 and CDR2 sequences are GTSNPN and SVGIG (reference sequence). The CDR3 runs 15 residues. CDR3 residues: CAWRPEYSSNYGYTF. CDR3 DNA: TGTGCCTGGAGACCCGAGTATTCGTCTAACTATGGCTACACCTTC.

The rearrangement joins TRBV11-3 to TRBJ2-7; no firm D call. CDR1 SGHNT and CDR2 YENEEA come from the germline V gene. The CDR3 extends over 14 amino acids. V gave up 2 bases and J gave up 2 bases, with 10 bases separating them. The CDR3 sequence: CASSLFVLPYEQYF. The CDR3 DNA follows: TGTGCCAGCAGCTTATTCGTATTGCCCTACGAGCAGTACTTC.

This clone was counted a single time. V usage is TRBV28 and J usage is TRBJ2-5; D call uncertain. Germline V CDR1 and CDR2: MDHEN, SYDVKM. Trimming left V 2 bases short and J 7 bases short, with 8 bases between. This CDR3 is built from 12 residues. CDR3 in amino acids: CASSLVTGTQYF. The CDR3 coding sequence is TGTGCCAGCAGTTTAGTAACGGGGACCCAGTACTTC.

The V and J genes are TRBV2 and TRBJ1-2; TRBD1 aligns across 7 bases. The CDR3 extends over 14 amino acids. J gave up 2 bases and V 6 bases, and 6 bases lay outside the gene matches. CDR1 SNHLY and CDR2 FYNNEI come from the germline V gene. The CDR3 here is CASSGEGQNYGYTF. The CDR3 nucleotides are TGTGCCAGCAGCGGGGAGGGACAGAACTATGGCTACACCTTC.

This clone was found once. V and J are TRBV7-9 and TRBJ1-1; 8 bases are shared with TRBD1. V shed 1 base and J 4 bases; nucleotides not matched to a gene: 2. Germline V gives CDR1 SEHNR, CDR2 FQNEAQ (reference sequence). The CDR3 has 14 residues. The CDR3: CASSLGQGSTEAFF. The CDR3 coding sequence is TGTGCCAGCAGCTTAGGACAGGGGAGCACTGAAGCTTTCTTT.

This clone has just one count. The genes are TRBV9 and TRBJ2-3; D possibly corresponds to TRBD2 (5 bases). The CDR3 runs to 16 residues. Germline CDR1 reads SGDLS; CDR2 reads YYNGEE. V was pared by 1 base and J by 0 bases, with 12 bases between. The DNA of the CDR3 is TGTGCCAGCAGCGTAACTTCGGGAATTAGCACAGATACGCAGTATTTT. Translated, it gives CASSVTSGISTDTQYF.

The chain is built from TRBV9 and TRBJ2-6; D is ambiguous. CDR1 and CDR2 from the germline V gene are SGDLS and YYNGEE. This CDR3 spans 15 amino acids. Trimming cost V 4 bases and J 1 base, with 9 bases left between them. The DNA of the CDR3 is TGTGCCAGCAGCCTAGACCCTTCTGGGGCCAACGTCCTGACTTTC. Amino acids: CASSLDPSGANVLTF.

V gene TRBV5-1 combines with J gene TRBJ2-6, with 7 bases aligning to TRBD1. Trimming at V came to 4 bases and at J to 1 base, leaving 8 bases not matched to a gene. Germline CDR1 SGHRS, CDR2 YFSETQ. The CDR3 spans 17 residues. The CDR3 DNA follows: TGCGCCAGCAGCCAGAACACAGGGGTGTCTGGGGCCAACGTCCTGACTTTC. It translates to CASSQNTGVSGANVLTF.

The chain recombines TRBV11-3 with TRBJ1-1; TRBD1 is a possible D gene (6 bases). Trimming cost V 7 bases and J 5 bases, with 14 bases left between them. Germline V gives CDR1 SGHNT, CDR2 YENEEA. CDR3 length: 13 residues. The CDR3 loop reads CASTLRGVTEAFF. The CDR3 DNA follows: TGTGCCAGCACCCTGAGGGGGGTTACTGAAGCTTTCTTT.

The chain employs TRBV5-6 and TRBJ1-2, with D perhaps TRBD1 (5 bases). Trimming shortened V by 0 bases and J by 8 bases, and 14 bases separated the two germline ends. Germline V lookup: CDR1 SGHDT, CDR2 YYEEEE. This CDR3 has 14 residues. The CDR3 region has the DNA TGTGCCAGCAGCTTGGGGTGGGGCACGGGAGGCTACACCTTC. Its translation: CASSLGWGTGGYTF.

The V gene is TRBV28, the J gene TRBJ1-1; no reliable D call. This CDR3 has 15 amino acids. Trimming shortened V by 10 bases and J by 1 base, and 19 bases separated the two germline ends. CDR1 is MDHEN and CDR2 is SYDVKM in the germline V gene. DNA for the CDR3: TGTGCCACCAGCTCAGGTGTTCGGAGGAACACTGAAGCTTTCTTT. Translating gives CATSSGVRRNTEAFF. The whole variable domain, filled in from reference TRBV28 and TRBJ1-1, reads DVKVTQSSRYLVKRTGEKVFLECVQDMDHENMFWYRQDPGLGLRLIYFSYDVKMKEKGDIPEGYSVSREKKERFSLILESASTNQTSMYLCATSSGVRRNTEAFFGQGTRLTVV.